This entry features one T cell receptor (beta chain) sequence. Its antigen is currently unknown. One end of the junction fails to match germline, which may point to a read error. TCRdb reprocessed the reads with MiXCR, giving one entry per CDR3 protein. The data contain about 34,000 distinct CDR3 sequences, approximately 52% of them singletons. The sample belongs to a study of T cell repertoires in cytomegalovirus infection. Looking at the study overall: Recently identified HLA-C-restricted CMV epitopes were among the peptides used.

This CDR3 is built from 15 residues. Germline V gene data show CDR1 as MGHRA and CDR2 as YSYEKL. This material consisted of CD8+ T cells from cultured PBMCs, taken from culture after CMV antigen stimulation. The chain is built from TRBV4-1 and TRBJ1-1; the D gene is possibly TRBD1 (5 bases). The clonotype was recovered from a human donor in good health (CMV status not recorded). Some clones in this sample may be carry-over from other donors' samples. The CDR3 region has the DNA TGTGCCAGCAGCCAGATCGGGGCGCAGAACACTGAAGCTTTCTTT. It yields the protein CASSQIGAQNTEAFF.